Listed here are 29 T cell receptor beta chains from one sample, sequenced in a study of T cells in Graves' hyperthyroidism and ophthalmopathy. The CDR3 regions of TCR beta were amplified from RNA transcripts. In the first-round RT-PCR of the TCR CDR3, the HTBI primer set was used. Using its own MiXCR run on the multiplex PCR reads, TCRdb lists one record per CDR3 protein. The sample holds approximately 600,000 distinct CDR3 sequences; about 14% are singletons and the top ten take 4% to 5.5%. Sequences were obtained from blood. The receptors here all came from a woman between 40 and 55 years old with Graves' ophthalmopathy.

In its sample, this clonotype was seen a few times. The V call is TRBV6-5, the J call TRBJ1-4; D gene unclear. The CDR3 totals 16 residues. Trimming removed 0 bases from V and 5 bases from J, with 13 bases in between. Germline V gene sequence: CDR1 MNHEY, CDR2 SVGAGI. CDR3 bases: TGTGCCAGCAGTTACTCCAGTTATAAGGGAAATGAAAAACTGTTTTTT. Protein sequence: CASSYSSYKGNEKLFF.

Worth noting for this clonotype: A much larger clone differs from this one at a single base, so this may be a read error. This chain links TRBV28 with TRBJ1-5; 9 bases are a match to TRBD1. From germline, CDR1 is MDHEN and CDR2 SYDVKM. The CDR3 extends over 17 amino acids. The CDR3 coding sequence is TGTGCCTGCAGTTCCGGGACAGGGTTTCGTAGCAATCAGCCCCAGCATTTT. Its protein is CACSSGTGFRSNQPQHF. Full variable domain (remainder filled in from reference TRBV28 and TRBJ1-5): DVKVTQSSRYLVKRTGEKVFLECVQDMDHENMFWYRQDPGLGLRLIYFSYDVKMKEKGDIPEGYSVSREKKERFSLILESASTNQTSMYLCACSSGTGFRSNQPQHFGDGTRLSIL.

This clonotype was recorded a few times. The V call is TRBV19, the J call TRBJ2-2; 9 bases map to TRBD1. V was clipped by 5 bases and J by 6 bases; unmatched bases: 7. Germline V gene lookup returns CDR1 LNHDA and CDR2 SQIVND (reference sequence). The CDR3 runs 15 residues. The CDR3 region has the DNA TGTGCCAGTAGTCCGGGGACAGGGTTACCCGGGGAGCTGTTTTTT. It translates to CASSPGTGLPGELFF.

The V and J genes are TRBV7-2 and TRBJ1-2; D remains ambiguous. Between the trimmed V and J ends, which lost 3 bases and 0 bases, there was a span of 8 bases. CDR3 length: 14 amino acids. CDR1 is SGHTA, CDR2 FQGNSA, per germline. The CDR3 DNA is TGTGCCAGCAGCTTTCGGTCTCCTAACTATGGCTACACCTTC. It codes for CASSFRSPNYGYTF. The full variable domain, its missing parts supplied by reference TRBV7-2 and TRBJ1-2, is GAGVSQSPSNKVTEKGKDVELRCDPISGHTALYWYRQSLGQGLEFLIYFQGNSAPDKSGLPSDRFSAERTGGSVSTLTIQRTQQEDSAVYLCASSFRSPNYGYTFGSGTRLTVV.

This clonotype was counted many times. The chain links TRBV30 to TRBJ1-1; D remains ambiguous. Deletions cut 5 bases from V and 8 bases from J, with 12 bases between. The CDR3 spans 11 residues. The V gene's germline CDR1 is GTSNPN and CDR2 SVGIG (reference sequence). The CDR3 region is CAWLGLREAFF. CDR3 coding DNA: TGTGCCTGGCTAGGATTGAGGGAAGCTTTCTTT.

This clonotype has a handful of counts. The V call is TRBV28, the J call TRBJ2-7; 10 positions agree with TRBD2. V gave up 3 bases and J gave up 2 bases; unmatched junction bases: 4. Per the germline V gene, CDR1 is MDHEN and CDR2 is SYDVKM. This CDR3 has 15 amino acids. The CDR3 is CASSFTGTSAYEQYF. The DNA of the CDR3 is TGTGCCAGCAGTTTCACCGGGACTAGCGCCTACGAGCAGTACTTC.

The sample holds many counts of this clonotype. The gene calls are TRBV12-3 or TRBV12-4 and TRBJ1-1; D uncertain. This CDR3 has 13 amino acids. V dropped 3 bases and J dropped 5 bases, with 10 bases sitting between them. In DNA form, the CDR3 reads TGTGCCAGCAGTTTCAGGTTGATGACTGAAGCTTTCTTT. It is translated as CASSFRLMTEAFF.

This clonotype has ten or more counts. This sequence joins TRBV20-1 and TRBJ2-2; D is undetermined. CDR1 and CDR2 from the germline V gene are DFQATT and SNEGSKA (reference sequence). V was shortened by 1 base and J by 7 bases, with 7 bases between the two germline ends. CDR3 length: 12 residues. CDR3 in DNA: TGCAGTGCTAGAGGGCGTGGCGGGGAGCTGTTTTTT. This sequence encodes CSARGRGGELFF.

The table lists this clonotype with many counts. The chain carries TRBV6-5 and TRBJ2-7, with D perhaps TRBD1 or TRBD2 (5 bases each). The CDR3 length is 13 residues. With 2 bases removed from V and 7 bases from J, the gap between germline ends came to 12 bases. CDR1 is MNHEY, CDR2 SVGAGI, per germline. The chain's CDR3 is CASSYGTEQEQYF. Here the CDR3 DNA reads TGTGCCAGCAGTTACGGGACGGAGCAGGAGCAGTACTTC.

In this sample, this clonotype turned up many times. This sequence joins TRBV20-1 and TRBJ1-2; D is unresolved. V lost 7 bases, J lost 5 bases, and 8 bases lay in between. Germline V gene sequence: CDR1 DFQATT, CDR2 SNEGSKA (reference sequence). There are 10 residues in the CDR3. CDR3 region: CSVEDYGYTF. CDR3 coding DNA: TGCAGTGTTGAGGATTATGGCTACACCTTC.

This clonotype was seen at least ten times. The CDR3 loop is CAIRPGQPRSYEQYF. CDR3 DNA: TGTGCCATCCGCCCGGGGCAGCCACGGTCCTACGAGCAGTACTTC. The chain links TRBV10-3 to TRBJ2-7; D possibly uses TRBD1 or TRBD2 (5 bases each). Germline V gene sequence: CDR1 ENHRY, CDR2 SYGVKD. CDR3 length equals 15 residues. V was shortened by 8 bases and J by 1 base, with 18 bases between the two germline ends.

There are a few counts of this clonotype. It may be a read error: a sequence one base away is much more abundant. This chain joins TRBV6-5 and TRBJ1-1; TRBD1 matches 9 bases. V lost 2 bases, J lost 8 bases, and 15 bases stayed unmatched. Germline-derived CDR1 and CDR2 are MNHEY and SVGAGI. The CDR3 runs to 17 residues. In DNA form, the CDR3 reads TGTGCCAGCAGTTACCGGACAGGGGAACCTTTCTTTAGCGAAGCTTTCTTT. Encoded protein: CASSYRTGEPFFSEAFF.

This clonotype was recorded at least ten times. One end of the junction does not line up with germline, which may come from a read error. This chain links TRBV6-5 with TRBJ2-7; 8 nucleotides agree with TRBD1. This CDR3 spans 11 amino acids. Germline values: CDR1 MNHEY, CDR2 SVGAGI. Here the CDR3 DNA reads TGTGCCAGCAGTTCATCGACAGGGGCAAGCTTC. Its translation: CASSSSTGASF.

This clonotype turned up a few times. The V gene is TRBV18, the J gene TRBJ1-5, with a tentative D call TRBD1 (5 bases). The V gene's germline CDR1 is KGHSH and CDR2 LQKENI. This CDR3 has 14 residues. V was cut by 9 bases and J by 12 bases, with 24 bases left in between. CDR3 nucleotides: TGTGCCAGTGCCCCTAGCCCCCGGGACCCCCGCCAGCATTTT. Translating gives CASAPSPRDPRQHF.

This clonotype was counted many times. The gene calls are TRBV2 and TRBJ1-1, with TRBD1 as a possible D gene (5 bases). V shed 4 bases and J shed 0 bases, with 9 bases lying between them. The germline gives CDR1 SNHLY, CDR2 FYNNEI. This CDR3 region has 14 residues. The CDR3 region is CASSVGGLNTEAFF. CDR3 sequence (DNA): TGTGCCAGCAGTGTCGGGGGACTGAACACTGAAGCTTTCTTT.

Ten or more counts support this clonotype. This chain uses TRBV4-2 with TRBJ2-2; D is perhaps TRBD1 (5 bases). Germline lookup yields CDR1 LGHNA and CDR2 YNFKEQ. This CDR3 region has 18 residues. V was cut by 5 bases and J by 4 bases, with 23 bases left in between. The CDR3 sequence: CASSVDGRSRVGTGELFF. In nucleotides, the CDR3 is TGTGCCAGCAGCGTAGACGGACGTTCCAGGGTGGGCACCGGGGAGCTGTTTTTT.

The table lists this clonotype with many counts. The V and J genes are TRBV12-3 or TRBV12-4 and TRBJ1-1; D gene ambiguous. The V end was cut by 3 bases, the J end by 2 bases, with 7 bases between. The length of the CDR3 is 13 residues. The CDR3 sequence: CASSFSRNTEAFF. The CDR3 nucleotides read TGTGCCAGCAGTTTTTCCCGAAACACTGAAGCTTTCTTT.

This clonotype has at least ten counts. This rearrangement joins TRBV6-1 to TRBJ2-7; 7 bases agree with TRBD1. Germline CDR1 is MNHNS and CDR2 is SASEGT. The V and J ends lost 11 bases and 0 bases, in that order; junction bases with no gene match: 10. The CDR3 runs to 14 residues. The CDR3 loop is CASQKGASSYEQYF. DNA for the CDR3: TGTGCCTCCCAGAAGGGGGCGAGCTCCTACGAGCAGTACTTC.

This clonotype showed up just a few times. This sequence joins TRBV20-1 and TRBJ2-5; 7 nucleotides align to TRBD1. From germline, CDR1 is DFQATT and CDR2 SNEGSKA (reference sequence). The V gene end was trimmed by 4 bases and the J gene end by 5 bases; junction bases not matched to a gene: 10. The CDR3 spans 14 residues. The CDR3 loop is CSATHRGKWETQYF. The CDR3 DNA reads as TGCAGTGCTACCCACAGGGGAAAGTGGGAGACCCAGTACTTC.

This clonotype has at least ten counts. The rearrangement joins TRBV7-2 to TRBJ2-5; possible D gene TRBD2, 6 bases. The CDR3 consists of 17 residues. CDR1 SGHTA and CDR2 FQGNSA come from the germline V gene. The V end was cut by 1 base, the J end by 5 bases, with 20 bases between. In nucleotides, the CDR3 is TGTGCCAGCAGCTTAGTGGGTATAGCGGAGGTGGGGGAGACCCAGTACTTC. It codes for CASSLVGIAEVGETQYF.

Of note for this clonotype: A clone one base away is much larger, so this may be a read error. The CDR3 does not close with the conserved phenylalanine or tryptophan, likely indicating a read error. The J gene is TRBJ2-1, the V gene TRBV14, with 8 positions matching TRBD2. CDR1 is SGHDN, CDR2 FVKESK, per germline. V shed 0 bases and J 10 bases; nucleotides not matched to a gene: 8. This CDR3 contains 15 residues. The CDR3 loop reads CASSQDRRGAGEQFL. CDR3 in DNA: TGTGCCAGCAGCCAAGATCGGCGGGGGGCAGGGGAGCAGTTCCTC.

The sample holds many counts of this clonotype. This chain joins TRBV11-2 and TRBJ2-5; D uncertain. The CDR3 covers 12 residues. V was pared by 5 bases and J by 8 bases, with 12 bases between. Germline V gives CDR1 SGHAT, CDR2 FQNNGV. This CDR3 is CASSPTPGTQYF. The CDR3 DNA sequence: TGTGCCAGCAGCCCGACCCCTGGAACCCAGTACTTC.

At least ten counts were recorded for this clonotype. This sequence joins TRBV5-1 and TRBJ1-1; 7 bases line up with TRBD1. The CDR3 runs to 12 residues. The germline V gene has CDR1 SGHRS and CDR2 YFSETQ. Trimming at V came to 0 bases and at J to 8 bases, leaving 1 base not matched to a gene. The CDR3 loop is CASSLEGAEAFF. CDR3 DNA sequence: TGCGCCAGCAGCTTGGAGGGGGCGGAAGCTTTCTTT. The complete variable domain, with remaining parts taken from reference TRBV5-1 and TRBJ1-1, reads KAGVTQTPRYLIKTRGQQVTLSCSPISGHRSVSWYQQTPGQGLQFLFEYFSETQRNKGNFPGRFSGRQFSNSRSEMNVSTLELGDSALYLCASSLEGAEAFFGQGTRLTVV.

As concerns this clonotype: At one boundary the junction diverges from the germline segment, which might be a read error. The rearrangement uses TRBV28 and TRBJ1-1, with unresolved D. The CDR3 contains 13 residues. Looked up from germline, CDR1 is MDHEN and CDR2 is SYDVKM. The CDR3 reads CASSVVRNTEAFF. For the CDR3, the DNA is TGTGCCAGCAGTGTGGTCAGGAACACTGAAGCCTTCTTT.

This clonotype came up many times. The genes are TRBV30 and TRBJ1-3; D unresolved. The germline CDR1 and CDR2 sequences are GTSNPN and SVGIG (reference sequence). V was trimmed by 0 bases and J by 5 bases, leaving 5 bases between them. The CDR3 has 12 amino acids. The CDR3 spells CAWSVGRNTIYF. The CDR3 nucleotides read TGTGCCTGGAGTGTCGGGCGAAACACCATATATTTT. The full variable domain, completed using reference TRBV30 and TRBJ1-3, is SQTIHQWPATLVQPVGSPLSLECTVEGTSNPNLYWYRQAAGRGLQLLFYSVGIGQISSEVPQNLSASRPQDRQFILSSKKLLLSDSGFYLCAWSVGRNTIYFGEGSWLTVV.

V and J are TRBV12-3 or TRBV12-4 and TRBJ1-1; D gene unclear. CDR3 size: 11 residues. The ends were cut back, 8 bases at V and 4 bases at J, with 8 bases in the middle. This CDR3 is CASLTGTEAFF. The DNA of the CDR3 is TGTGCCAGCCTCACGGGCACTGAAGCTTTCTTT.

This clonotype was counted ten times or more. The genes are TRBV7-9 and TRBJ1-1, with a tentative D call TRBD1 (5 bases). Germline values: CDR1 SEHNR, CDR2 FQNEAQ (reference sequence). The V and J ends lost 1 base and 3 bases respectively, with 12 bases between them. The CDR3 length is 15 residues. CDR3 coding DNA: TGTGCCAGCAGCTTAGGGATCGGCAGGGACACTGAAGCTTTCTTT. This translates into CASSLGIGRDTEAFF. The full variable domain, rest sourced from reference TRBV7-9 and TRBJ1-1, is DTGVSQNPRHKITKRGQNVTFRCDPISEHNRLYWYRQTLGQGPEFLTYFQNEAQLEKSRLLSDRFSAERPKGSFSTLEIQRTEQGDSAMYLCASSLGIGRDTEAFFGQGTRLTVV.

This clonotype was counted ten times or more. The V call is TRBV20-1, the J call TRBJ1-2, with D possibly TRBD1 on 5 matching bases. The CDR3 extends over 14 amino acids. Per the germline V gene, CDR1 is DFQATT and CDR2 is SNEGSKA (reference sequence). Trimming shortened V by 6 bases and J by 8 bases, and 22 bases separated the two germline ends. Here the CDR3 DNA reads TGCAGTGCCCCCTTTCCAGGGACTGCGGAAGGCTACACCTTC. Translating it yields CSAPFPGTAEGYTF.

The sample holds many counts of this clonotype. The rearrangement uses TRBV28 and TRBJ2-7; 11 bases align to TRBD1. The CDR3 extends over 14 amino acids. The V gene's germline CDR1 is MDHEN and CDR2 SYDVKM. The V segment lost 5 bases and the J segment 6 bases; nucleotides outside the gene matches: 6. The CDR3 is CASSVGGTGGEQYF. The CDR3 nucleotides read TGTGCCAGCAGTGTTGGCGGGACAGGGGGCGAGCAGTACTTC.